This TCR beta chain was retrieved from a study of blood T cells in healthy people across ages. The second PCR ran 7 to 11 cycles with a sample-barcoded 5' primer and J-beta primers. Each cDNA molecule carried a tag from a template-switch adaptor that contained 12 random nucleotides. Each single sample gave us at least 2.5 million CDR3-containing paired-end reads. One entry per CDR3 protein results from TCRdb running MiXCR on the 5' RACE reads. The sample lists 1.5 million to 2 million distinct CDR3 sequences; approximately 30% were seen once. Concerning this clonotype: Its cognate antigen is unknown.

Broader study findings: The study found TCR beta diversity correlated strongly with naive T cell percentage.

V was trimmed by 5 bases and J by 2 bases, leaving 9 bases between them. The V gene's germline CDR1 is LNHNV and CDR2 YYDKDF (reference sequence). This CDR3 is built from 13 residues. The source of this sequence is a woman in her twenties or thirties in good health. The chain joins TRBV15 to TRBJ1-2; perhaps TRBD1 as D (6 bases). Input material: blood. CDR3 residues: CATSGDTNYGYTF. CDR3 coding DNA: TGTGCCACCAGCGGGGACACGAACTATGGCTACACCTTC.